The 10 T cell receptor beta chains reported below all come from one sample, sequenced in a study of blood T cells in healthy people across ages. A second 7 to 11 cycle PCR used barcoded and J-beta primers. TCRdb ran MiXCR on the 5' RACE reads and lists one entry per CDR3 protein. The sample has hundreds of thousands of distinct CDR3 sequences, about 53% seen once. The sample consisted of blood. These receptors originate from an elderly man in good health.

This clonotype has ten or more counts. The chain employs TRBV27 and TRBJ2-4, with D maybe TRBD1 (6 bases). The DNA matches TRBJ2-7 better at its end, which makes the J call doubtful. The CDR3 covers 13 residues. Looked up from germline, CDR1 is MNHEY and CDR2 is SMNVEV (reference sequence). CDR3: CASSPQGWDEQYF. In DNA, the CDR3 is TGTGCCAGCAGCCCACAGGGATGGGACGAGCAGTACTTC.

This chain links TRBV20-1 with TRBJ2-5; perhaps TRBD1 as D (7 bases). V dropped 5 bases and J dropped 5 bases, with 21 bases sitting between them. Germline V CDR1 and CDR2: DFQATT, SNEGSKA (reference sequence). The CDR3 has 15 residues. The CDR3 DNA is TGCAGTGCTGTCAGGGGGGCAACGGCAGTGGAGACCCAGTACTTC. Translated, it gives CSAVRGATAVETQYF.

At least ten counts were recorded for this clonotype. The J gene is TRBJ1-2, the V gene TRBV12-3 or TRBV12-4, with D possibly being TRBD1 (5 bases). V dropped 10 bases and J dropped 5 bases, with 14 bases sitting between them. This CDR3 contains 12 residues. Written as DNA, the CDR3 is TGTGCCACTCAAATGGGGCGTTATGGCTACACCTTC. Its protein is CATQMGRYGYTF.

This clonotype is a singleton in its sample. A much larger clone differs by one base, so this may be a read error. The chain has TRBV6-6 and TRBJ2-1; a weak D match, TRBD2 (6 bases). The CDR3 runs to 17 residues. Germline CDR1 is MNHNY and CDR2 is SVGAGI (reference sequence). V was shortened by 4 bases and J by 4 bases, with 20 bases between the two germline ends. CDR3 nucleotide sequence: TGTGCCAGCAGTTGCTCGGGATTTAGCGGAGTTTACAATGAGCAGTTCTTC. Encoded protein: CASSCSGFSGVYNEQFF.

Remarks on this clonotype: This may be a read error: a much more frequent sequence differs by one nucleotide. The chain is built from TRBV5-6 and TRBJ2-1, with TRBD1 matching over 12 bases. CDR1 is SGHDT, CDR2 YYEEEE, per germline. The J segment lost 10 bases and the V segment lost 4 bases, leaving 12 bases of the junction unmatched. The length of the CDR3 is 16 residues. The CDR3 region is CASSLSAGQGALEQFF. The CDR3 bases are TGTGCCAGCAGCCTTTCTGCGGGACAGGGGGCTCTCGAGCAGTTCTTC.

In DNA form, the CDR3 reads TGTGCCACCAGTGCCCTGGACAGGAGAAGCTCCTACAATGAGCAGTTCTTC. Translated, it gives CATSALDRRSSYNEQFF. The rearrangement joins TRBV24-1 to TRBJ2-1; 7 positions match TRBD1. Germline loops: CDR1 KGHDR, CDR2 SFDVKD. The junction had 9 bases not matched to a gene; V was cut back by 5 bases and J by 0 bases. This CDR3 is built from 17 residues.

In regard to this clonotype: A much bigger clone sits one base away, suggesting this may be a read error. This chain uses TRBV28 with TRBJ2-3, with D uncertain. V was pared by 5 bases and J by 2 bases, with 8 bases between. CDR3 length equals 13 residues. Germline lookup yields CDR1 MDHEN and CDR2 SYDVKM. Here the CDR3 DNA reads TGTGCCAGCAGTGTGGGCTACACAGATACGCAGTATTTT. The encoded protein is CASSVGYTDTQYF.

In this sample, this clonotype turned up a few times. The chain couples TRBV10-3 to TRBJ2-3; D uncertain. The CDR3 is 13 amino acids. The germline CDR1 and CDR2 sequences are ENHRY and SYGVKD. Trimming pared 0 bases from V and 4 bases from J, leaving 5 bases between. The chain's CDR3 is CAISESESDTQYF. Written as DNA, the CDR3 is TGTGCCATCAGTGAGTCGGAGTCAGATACGCAGTATTTT.

The chain joins TRBV27 to TRBJ1-1; a weak D match, TRBD1 (5 bases). Germline assignment: CDR1 MNHEY and CDR2 SMNVEV (reference sequence). The CDR3 loop spans 13 amino acids. Trimming removed 6 bases at V and 4 bases at J, with 12 bases between. CDR3 in amino acids: CASSRAGVTEAFF. The CDR3 coding sequence is TGTGCCAGCAGCCGGGCGGGGGTCACTGAAGCTTTCTTT.

The V call is TRBV12-5, the J call TRBJ1-2; D may be TRBD1 (6 bases). The CDR3 spans 13 residues. V was shortened by 5 bases and J by 4 bases, with 11 bases between the two germline ends. Germline V gene sequence: CDR1 LGHNT, CDR2 FRNRAP. For the CDR3, the DNA is TGTGCTAGTGGTGCATCAGGGGCCTATGGCTACACCTTC. This gives the protein CASGASGAYGYTF. Full variable domain (missing parts from reference TRBV12-5 and TRBJ1-2): DARVTQTPRHKVTEMGQEVTMRCQPILGHNTVFWYRQTMMQGLELLAYFRNRAPLDDSGMPKDRFSAEMPDATLATLKIQPSEPRDSAVYFCASGASGAYGYTFGSGTRLTVV.